What follows are 20 T cell receptor beta chains derived from one specimen sequenced in a study of radiotherapy plus CTLA-4 blockade in lung cancer. The table came from immunoSEQ multiplex PCR; TCRdb's copy has only in-frame clones and leaves some out. Among 110,000 or so clones listed, about 77% were seen once. The source was peripheral blood, collected from a patient treated with radiotherapy plus ipilimumab. The receptors here all came from a human donor with non-small cell lung cancer who had a partial response to radiotherapy plus ipilimumab.

This rearrangement joins TRBV7-2 to TRBJ1-5; TRBD1 matches at 7 bases. V gave up 5 bases and J gave up 3 bases; unmatched junction bases: 7. The CDR3 length is 15 residues. CDR1 and CDR2 (germline): SGHTA, FQGNSA. CDR3 DNA: TGTGCCAGCAGCCTAGTACAGGGGACCAATCAGCCCCAGCATTTT. It encodes CASSLVQGTNQPQHF.

The chain links TRBV7-6 to TRBJ2-1, with 10 bases aligning to TRBD2. CDR3 length equals 16 residues. The junction had 8 bases not matched to a gene; V was cut back by 2 bases and J by 7 bases. Germline V gives CDR1 SGHVS, CDR2 FNYEAQ. CDR3 nucleotides: TGTGCCAGCAGCTTATATTCTAGCGGGAGTTGGAATGAGCAGTTCTTC. Protein: CASSLYSSGSWNEQFF.

The CDR3 region is CASSVYRGRTDTQYF. DNA of the CDR3: TGTGCCAGCAGCGTATACAGGGGGCGGACAGATACGCAGTATTTT. The gene calls are TRBV5-5 and TRBJ2-3; TRBD1 aligns across 9 bases. Per germline, CDR1 SGHKS and CDR2 YYEKEE (reference sequence). V dropped 4 bases and J dropped 3; count of bases not matched to a gene: 6. This CDR3 has 15 amino acids.

This clone was detected only a few times. V usage is TRBV27 and J usage is TRBJ1-2; D not resolved. Looked up from germline, CDR1 is MNHEY and CDR2 is SMNVEV (reference sequence). The CDR3 loop spans 13 amino acids. V was pared by 0 bases and J by 7 bases, with 9 bases between. CDR3 region: CASSLSYGVGYTF. DNA of the CDR3: TGTGCCAGCAGTTTATCCTATGGAGTTGGCTACACCTTC.

The rearrangement uses TRBV19 and TRBJ2-3, with 7 bases matching TRBD1. CDR3 length: 14 residues. Losses at the gene ends were 6 bases for V and 0 bases for J; bases not matched to a gene: 3. CDR1 is LNHDA, CDR2 SQIVND, per germline (reference sequence). The CDR3 DNA follows: TGTGCCAGTAGAGGACAGGCAAGCACAGATACGCAGTATTTT. This gives the protein CASRGQASTDTQYF.

The J gene is TRBJ1-1, the V gene TRBV10-3; D is unresolved. The V end lost 6 bases, the J end lost 1 base, and 12 bases lay between the germline ends. Germline assignment: CDR1 ENHRY and CDR2 SYGVKD. The CDR3 is 14 amino acids. DNA for the CDR3: TGTGCCATCAGCTTAAACCCCGGGAACACTGAAGCTTTCTTT. This translates into CAISLNPGNTEAFF.

This sequence joins TRBV5-6 and TRBJ2-7, with 9 bases fitting TRBD1. Germline V gene lookup returns CDR1 SGHDT and CDR2 YYEEEE. The CDR3 consists of 16 residues. The V gene end was trimmed by 3 bases and the J gene end by 2 bases; junction bases not matched to a gene: 9. This CDR3 is CASSWTGVHLTYEQYV. CDR3 sequence (DNA): TGTGCCAGCAGCTGGACAGGGGTCCACCTGACCTACGAGCAGTACGTC.

J is TRBJ1-5 and V is TRBV6-1; D remains unclear. The CDR3 is made up of 15 amino acids. Looked up from germline, CDR1 is MNHNS and CDR2 is SASEGT. V gave up 1 base and J gave up 0 bases, with 7 bases separating them. Written as DNA, the CDR3 is TGTGCCAGCAGTGAAGGAGCCGTTAGCAATCAGCCCCAGCATTTT. Translated, it gives CASSEGAVSNQPQHF.

The chain has TRBV28 and TRBJ1-5; a possible D gene is TRBD1 (5 bases). CDR1 and CDR2 from the germline V gene are MDHEN and SYDVKM. The CDR3 has 15 amino acids. V lost 5 bases, J lost 2 bases, and 13 bases lay in between. The CDR3 loop reads CASSVGAAGNQPQHF. DNA of the CDR3: TGTGCCAGCAGTGTAGGGGCTGCGGGCAATCAGCCCCAGCATTTT.

The V gene is TRBV9, the J gene TRBJ1-5; D uncertain. The CDR3 consists of 13 residues. Germline V lookup: CDR1 SGDLS, CDR2 YYNGEE. The germline V and J ends were trimmed by 4 bases and 1 base, with 6 bases remaining between them. Here the CDR3 DNA reads TGTGCCAGCAGCCCGGGGAGCAATCAGCCCCAGCATTTT. It translates to CASSPGSNQPQHF. Full variable domain (rest looked up from reference TRBV9 and TRBJ1-5): DSGVTQTPKHLITATGQRVTLRCSPRSGDLSVYWYQQSLDQGLQFLIQYYNGEERAKGNILERFSAQQFPDLHSELNLSSLELGDSALYFCASSPGSNQPQHFGDGTRLSIL.

This chain connects TRBV5-1 to TRBJ1-1; no reliable D call. CDR3 length: 13 amino acids. V was trimmed by 4 bases and J by 1 base, leaving 8 bases between them. CDR1 is SGHRS and CDR2 is YFSETQ in the germline V gene. The DNA of the CDR3 is TGCGCCAGCAGCCCTCCCGGGAACACTGAAGCTTTCTTT. It codes for CASSPPGNTEAFF.

V usage is TRBV7-2 and J usage is TRBJ1-2; maybe TRBD1 (5 bases). The CDR3 sequence is 15 residues long. The V end lost 0 bases, the J end lost 5 bases, and 13 bases lay between the germline ends. Germline CDR1 is SGHTA and CDR2 is FQGNSA. CDR3 loop: CASSLALGRTYGYTF. CDR3 coding DNA: TGTGCCAGCAGCTTAGCCCTGGGGCGGACGTATGGCTACACCTTC.

The chain combines TRBV28 with TRBJ1-1; tentatively, D is TRBD1 (5 bases). V dropped 5 bases and J dropped 4 bases, with 14 bases sitting between them. In germline, CDR1 is MDHEN, CDR2 SYDVKM. This CDR3 is built from 14 residues. Here the CDR3 reads CASSSTRGSTEAFF. In nucleotides, the CDR3 is TGTGCCAGCAGTAGTACAAGGGGTAGCACTGAAGCTTTCTTT.

Only a few counts were recorded for this clone. One end of the junction varies from germline; a read error may be responsible. V is TRBV7-6 and J is TRBJ2-7, with TRBD2 as a possible D gene (6 bases). The CDR3 consists of 14 residues. Germline V gives CDR1 SGHVS, CDR2 FNYEAQ. The CDR3 DNA follows: TGTGCTAGCAGCTTTGGAGGGCCCCTGGACGAGCAGTACTTC. This sequence encodes CASSFGGPLDEQYF.

This chain uses TRBV10-3 with TRBJ2-5, with D possibly matching TRBD2 (5 bases). This CDR3 spans 14 amino acids. Germline CDR1 reads ENHRY; CDR2 reads SYGVKD. Trimming shortened V by 10 bases and J by 4 bases, and 19 bases separated the two germline ends. The CDR3 spells CATHYDSAGETQYF. The CDR3 DNA follows: TGTGCCACCCACTACGACTCCGCGGGAGAGACCCAGTACTTC.

The chain uses TRBV4-1 and TRBJ2-2; D is undetermined. This CDR3 comprises 14 residues. CDR1 is MGHRA and CDR2 is YSYEKL in the germline V gene. V lost 3 bases, J lost 6 bases, and 11 bases lay in between. As DNA, the CDR3 is TGCGCCAGCAGCCACCCGGTCACAGCCGGGGAGCTGTTTTTT. Protein: CASSHPVTAGELFF.

The genes are TRBV19 and TRBJ1-1; TRBD1 matches at 7 bases. The CDR3 is 15 residues long. Per germline, CDR1 LNHDA and CDR2 SQIVND (reference sequence). V lost 6 bases to trimming and J lost 0 bases; unmatched junction nucleotides: 7. The CDR3 coding sequence is TGTGCCAGTAGCCCCCGACAGGGAATGAACACTGAAGCTTTCTTT. Amino acids: CASSPRQGMNTEAFF.

The genes are TRBV6-5 and TRBJ2-1; weak D call: TRBD2 (5 bases). Germline loops: CDR1 MNHEY, CDR2 SVGAGI. V dropped 6 bases and J dropped 9 bases, with 12 bases sitting between them. The CDR3 sequence is 12 residues long. CDR3 amino acids: CASRLDLSEQFF. The CDR3, as DNA: TGTGCCAGCAGACTAGATCTGTCTGAGCAGTTCTTC.

This clone was counted only a few times. This chain links TRBV19 with TRBJ2-1, with TRBD2 identical over 14 bases. Trimming took 5 bases from V and 4 from J; bases not matched to a gene: 4. Per germline, CDR1 LNHDA and CDR2 SQIVND (reference sequence). CDR3 length: 16 amino acids. The CDR3 sequence is CASSVGTSGGYNEQFF. The CDR3 nucleotides are TGTGCCAGTAGTGTGGGGACTAGCGGGGGATACAATGAGCAGTTCTTC.

This chain uses TRBV19 with TRBJ1-1; D might be TRBD1 (5 bases). The germline V gene has CDR1 LNHDA and CDR2 SQIVND (reference sequence). Trimming cost V 7 bases and J 0 bases, with 12 bases left between them. The CDR3 consists of 14 residues. For the CDR3, the DNA is TGTGCCAGTAAGAGTGGGGGGGTGAACACTGAAGCTTTCTTT. Translation gives CASKSGGVNTEAFF.